These 18 T cell receptor beta chains were all obtained from the same sample, sequenced in a study of shared clonotypes between healthy human individuals. The naive CD8 fraction comprised CD45RO-negative cells positively selected for CCR7 and excluded terminally differentiated effector memory CD45RA+ cells. Method: immunoSEQ multiplex PCR; TCRdb's copy keeps in-frame clones and lacks some. The table has hundreds of thousands of clones, 92% seen once. Sample: naive CD8+ T cells sorted from blood. These receptor sequences come from a man aged 25-40 years in good health.

J is TRBJ2-2 and V is TRBV5-1; D may be TRBD1 (5 bases). V shed 0 bases and J shed 1 base, with 7 bases lying between them. The CDR3 length is 15 residues. Germline CDR1 is SGHRS and CDR2 is YFSETQ. Here the CDR3 DNA reads TGCGCCAGCAGCTTGGGGGGCGGGAACACCGGGGAGCTGTTTTTT. Encoded protein: CASSLGGGNTGELFF.

The chain carries TRBV7-9 and TRBJ2-5, with no clear D. The ends were cut back, 5 bases at V and 5 bases at J, with 9 bases in the middle. This CDR3 contains 12 residues. The germline gives CDR1 SEHNR, CDR2 FQNEAQ (reference sequence). The CDR3, as DNA: TGTGCCAGCAGCCTGACATTGGAGACCCAGTACTTC. Protein sequence: CASSLTLETQYF. The variable domain in full, with the rest retrieved from reference TRBV7-9 and TRBJ2-5, is DTGVSQNPRHKITKRGQNVTFRCDPISEHNRLYWYRQTLGQGPEFLTYFQNEAQLEKSRLLSDRFSAERPKGSFSTLEIQRTEQGDSAMYLCASSLTLETQYFGPGTRLLVL.

The chain carries TRBV6-4 and TRBJ2-1; the D is unclear. Trimming took off 4 bases at V and 10 bases at J, with 14 bases between the two ends. CDR3 length: 13 residues. CDR1 is MRHNA, CDR2 SNTAGT, per germline. CDR3 loop: CASSGLPLGEQFF. In nucleotides, the CDR3 is TGTGCCAGCAGTGGCCTCCCTTTAGGAGAGCAGTTCTTC.

The rearrangement uses TRBV7-8 and TRBJ2-1; TRBD2 matches at 8 bases. The J segment lost 0 bases and the V segment lost 5 bases, leaving 9 bases of the junction unmatched. CDR3 length equals 17 residues. CDR1 and CDR2 from the germline V gene are SGHVS and FQNEAQ. The CDR3, as DNA: TGTGCCAGCAGCACGGGCGGCGGGGGGAGCTCCTACAATGAGCAGTTCTTC. This encodes CASSTGGGGSSYNEQFF.

The chain recombines TRBV4-1 with TRBJ1-2, with D possibly TRBD1 on 6 matching bases. V was clipped by 2 bases and J by 2 bases, with 9 bases between them. The CDR3 covers 14 residues. The germline CDR1 and CDR2 sequences are MGHRA and YSYEKL. The CDR3 sequence: CASSQPGDNYGYTF. For the CDR3, the DNA is TGCGCCAGCAGCCAACCAGGGGACAACTATGGCTACACCTTC.

The genes are TRBV4-1 and TRBJ2-7; D call uncertain. V was clipped by 4 bases and J by 6 bases, with 13 bases between them. The CDR3 has 13 residues. Germline loops: CDR1 MGHRA, CDR2 YSYEKL. CDR3 sequence reads: CASSRDTLAEQYF. DNA of the CDR3: TGCGCCAGCAGCCGGGATACCCTCGCCGAGCAGTACTTC.

J is TRBJ1-2 and V is TRBV11-2, with 9 positions matching TRBD1. After removal of 4 bases from V and 5 bases from J, the junction contained 5 bases not matched to a gene. Germline V CDR1 and CDR2: SGHAT, FQNNGV. The CDR3 is made up of 14 amino acids. CDR3 DNA sequence: TGTGCCAGCAGCTCGGGGACAGGGATGTATGGCTACACCTTC. Protein: CASSSGTGMYGYTF.

V is TRBV5-4 and J is TRBJ1-2; 8 bases map to TRBD1. V dropped 4 bases and J dropped 4; count of bases not matched to a gene: 6. This CDR3 has 14 residues. In germline, CDR1 is SGHNT, CDR2 YYREEE (reference sequence). The CDR3 DNA is TGTGCCAGCAGCCTGGACAGGGAGTTCTATGGCTACACCTTC. The encoded protein is CASSLDREFYGYTF.

The V gene is TRBV10-2, the J gene TRBJ2-1; TRBD2 matches 7 bases. Germline trimming cut 2 bases from V and 12 bases from J; bases unmatched to any gene: 10. This CDR3 contains 14 residues. From germline, CDR1 is WSHSY and CDR2 SAAADI. CDR3 in DNA: TGCGCCAGCAGTGAGGCCAGCGGGGTCAGGTGGCAGTTCTTC. As protein: CASSEASGVRWQFF.

The chain joins TRBV4-1 to TRBJ1-4; weak D call: TRBD1 (5 bases). The CDR3 length is 15 residues. V dropped 2 bases and J dropped 6 bases, with 13 bases sitting between them. From germline, CDR1 is MGHRA and CDR2 YSYEKL. The CDR3 is CASSQYSRGDEKLFF. The CDR3 region has the DNA TGCGCCAGCAGCCAATATTCTAGGGGTGATGAAAAACTGTTTTTT.

The chain is built from TRBV5-6 and TRBJ2-1, with D perhaps given as TRBD1 or TRBD2 (5 bases each). The CDR3 covers 13 residues. V was cut by 4 bases and J by 7 bases, with 12 bases left in between. The germline V gene encodes CDR1 SGHDT and CDR2 YYEEEE. CDR3 region: CASSAAWGNEQFF. DNA of the CDR3: TGTGCCAGCAGCGCGGCGTGGGGGAATGAGCAGTTCTTC.

The CDR3 loop reads CASSLTPRRAPQYF. The CDR3 nucleotides read TGTGCCAGCAGTTTGACACCCCGGCGAGCTCCGCAGTACTTC. V usage is TRBV27 and J usage is TRBJ2-7; D is undetermined. The CDR3 loop spans 14 amino acids. Germline CDR1 and CDR2: MNHEY and SMNVEV (reference sequence). V was trimmed by 3 bases and J by 9 bases, leaving 18 bases between them.

A word on this clone: The sample contains more than one DNA sequence encoding this CDR3. The CDR3 DNA sequence: TGTGCCAGCAGCGTCACTGGTTCTTCCTACGAGCAGTACTTC. Amino acid sequence: CASSVTGSSYEQYF. This chain joins TRBV9 and TRBJ2-7; no definite D call. Germline loops: CDR1 SGDLS, CDR2 YYNGEE. V lost 2 bases, J lost 1 base, and 10 bases lay in between. CDR3 size: 14 residues. Full variable domain (remainder filled in from reference TRBV9 and TRBJ2-7): DSGVTQTPKHLITATGQRVTLRCSPRSGDLSVYWYQQSLDQGLQFLIQYYNGEERAKGNILERFSAQQFPDLHSELNLSSLELGDSALYFCASSVTGSSYEQYFGPGTRLTVT.

The chain is built from TRBV19 and TRBJ1-1; D uncertain. Looked up from germline, CDR1 is LNHDA and CDR2 is SQIVND (reference sequence). This CDR3 has 12 residues. V shed 6 bases and J shed 0 bases, with 5 bases lying between them. CDR3 in DNA: TGTGCCAGTAGGGCGGTGAACACTGAAGCTTTCTTT. It is translated as CASRAVNTEAFF.

V usage is TRBV4-1 and J usage is TRBJ1-1; weak D call: TRBD1 (5 bases). The V gene lost 0 bases and the J gene lost 1 base, with 21 bases spanning the gap. The CDR3 has 19 residues. Germline V CDR1 and CDR2: MGHRA, YSYEKL. The CDR3 sequence is CASSQDQRAGPHENTEAFF. Here the CDR3 DNA reads TGCGCCAGCAGCCAAGATCAAAGGGCAGGGCCCCATGAGAACACTGAAGCTTTCTTT.

This clone was seen once. The rearrangement links TRBV5-6 to TRBJ2-2; D call uncertain. The CDR3 covers 12 residues. V was clipped by 4 bases and J by 5 bases, with 6 bases between them. Germline V gene sequence: CDR1 SGHDT, CDR2 YYEEEE. Here the CDR3 DNA reads TGTGCCAGCAGCCCTGAAACCGGGGAGCTGTTTTTT. The encoded protein is CASSPETGELFF.

This chain links TRBV5-1 with TRBJ2-1; 7 nucleotides agree with TRBD2. The J segment lost 0 bases and the V segment lost 0 bases, leaving 3 bases of the junction unmatched. The CDR3 has 16 residues. Germline V gene lookup returns CDR1 SGHRS and CDR2 YFSETQ. CDR3 in DNA: TGCGCCAGCAGCTTGGGTGGGAGGGCCTCCTACAATGAGCAGTTCTTC. Translation gives CASSLGGRASYNEQFF.

The genes are TRBV7-6 and TRBJ2-5; D unresolved. Germline V gives CDR1 SGHVS, CDR2 FNYEAQ. The V gene lost 5 bases and the J gene lost 7 bases, with 14 bases spanning the gap. The CDR3 spans 13 residues. The CDR3 DNA reads TGTGCCAGCAGCCCCCTCCTCACGACGACCCAGTACTTC. Encoded protein: CASSPLLTTTQYF.